Following are 6 T cell receptor beta chains from one sample sequenced in a study of a mutant IDH1 vaccine in newly diagnosed glioma. Regarding time point: week 47, end of study. With topical imiquimod, each dose of the vaccine consisted of 300 ug of mutant IDH1 20-mer peptide. Sequencing used immunoSEQ multiplex PCR; TCRdb keeps in-frame clones, though not all of them. Of over 50,000 clones detected, 60% to 85% appear once; the ten largest clones hold roughly 5%. No antigens are known for them. The starting material was PBMCs, obtained from a glioma patient whose treatment included an IDH1 peptide vaccine. The receptors originated from a woman aged 40 to 49 with glioma. Some clones in this sample may be carry-over from other donors' samples.

The chain couples TRBV19 to TRBJ2-7; 8 bases fit TRBD2. This CDR3 comprises 14 residues. Trimming removed 3 bases from V and 4 bases from J; junction bases left unmatched: 5. Looked up from germline, CDR1 is LNHDA and CDR2 is SQIVND (reference sequence). The CDR3 loop is CASSITSGSYEQYF. CDR3 bases: TGTGCCAGTAGTATCACTAGCGGATCTTACGAGCAGTACTTC.

The chain combines TRBV2 with TRBJ1-2, with 7 nucleotides matching TRBD1. The CDR3 contains 14 residues. Germline assignment: CDR1 SNHLY and CDR2 FYNNEI. J lost 2 bases, V lost 6 bases, and 6 bases had no gene match. Written as DNA, the CDR3 is TGTGCCAGCAGCTGGACAGGACCCAACTATGGCTACACCTTC. Residues: CASSWTGPNYGYTF.

This chain joins TRBV6-5 and TRBJ1-3, with D perhaps TRBD1 (6 bases). CDR3 length: 14 residues. CDR1 MNHEY and CDR2 SVGAGI come from the germline V gene. V was clipped by 5 bases and J by 4 bases, with 12 bases between them. CDR3 in DNA: TGTGCCAGCAGTGCTCCGGACAGCGGAAACACCATATATTTT. This codes for CASSAPDSGNTIYF.

V and J are TRBV9 and TRBJ1-2, with D hard to call. Trimming stripped 0 bases from V and 1 base from J, with 16 bases between. Germline CDR1 reads SGDLS; CDR2 reads YYNGEE. This CDR3 is built from 17 residues. CDR3 in DNA: TGTGCCAGCAGCGTAGGGGCAGCACCAAGGTTTAACTATGGCTACACCTTC. Its protein is CASSVGAAPRFNYGYTF. Filled out from reference TRBV9 and TRBJ1-2, the complete variable domain reads DSGVTQTPKHLITATGQRVTLRCSPRSGDLSVYWYQQSLDQGLQFLIQYYNGEERAKGNILERFSAQQFPDLHSELNLSSLELGDSALYFCASSVGAAPRFNYGYTFGSGTRLTVV.

The rearrangement links TRBV27 to TRBJ2-7; the D is unclear. The V end was cut by 7 bases, the J end by 6 bases, with 22 bases between. The CDR3 runs 15 residues. Germline V gene lookup returns CDR1 MNHEY and CDR2 SMNVEV (reference sequence). CDR3 nucleotides: TGTGCCAGCATACCCCCGGTCCCACCAGCAGCCGAGCAGTACTTC. Translation gives CASIPPVPPAAEQYF.

A few counts support this clone. The chain employs TRBV29-1 and TRBJ1-5; a possible D gene is TRBD1 (6 bases). Germline V gives CDR1 SQVTM, CDR2 ANQGSEA. This CDR3 is 14 amino acids long. Trimming shortened V by 5 bases and J by 1 base, and 12 bases separated the two germline ends. CDR3 sequence (DNA): TGCAGCGTTAGTGGGGGCGGGAGCAATCAGCCCCAGCATTTT. Translation: CSVSGGGSNQPQHF.